A single sample is the source of the 7 T cell receptor beta chains below, sequenced in a study of T-cell reconstitution after alpha-beta-depleted transplantation in children. The authors prepared the TCRbeta library with unique molecular identifiers. TCRdb processed the PCR reads anew with MiXCR; each CDR3 protein has one entry. The profile shows 7,000 to 9,500 distinct CDR3 sequences, around 30% of them singletons. The material sequenced was peripheral blood, taken 60 days after TCRalphabeta/CD19-depleted stem cell transplant. The receptor set was obtained from a boy under three years old who had a stem cell transplant for SCID, so the T cells may come from the graft donor.

This clonotype was seen more than once but under ten times. This chain joins TRBV7-9 and TRBJ1-1, with TRBD1 as a possible D gene (6 bases). Trimming shortened V by 3 bases and J by 5 bases, and 16 bases separated the two germline ends. CDR1 is SEHNR, CDR2 FQNEAQ, per germline (reference sequence). The CDR3 is 15 amino acids. The CDR3: CASSFSQGGDTEAFF. The CDR3 nucleotides are TGTGCCAGCAGCTTTTCACAGGGTGGGGATACTGAAGCTTTCTTT.

This clonotype counts as medium-sized. The chain has TRBV27 and TRBJ1-5; D uncertain. Deletions cut 5 bases from V and 8 bases from J, with 7 bases between. The CDR3 sequence is 11 residues long. From germline, CDR1 is MNHEY and CDR2 SMNVEV (reference sequence). The CDR3 region is CASSASKPQHF. DNA of the CDR3: TGTGCCAGCAGTGCCAGTAAGCCCCAGCATTTT.

This clonotype is labeled as medium-sized. This rearrangement joins TRBV5-1 to TRBJ2-6; 8 bases fit TRBD1. J lost 4 bases, V lost 5 bases, and 5 bases had no gene match. The length of the CDR3 is 15 residues. Germline CDR1 SGHRS, CDR2 YFSETQ. CDR3 in amino acids: CASRQGAPGANVLTF. The CDR3 region has the DNA TGCGCCAGCAGGCAGGGGGCGCCGGGGGCCAACGTCCTGACTTTC.

This chain connects TRBV20-1 to TRBJ2-5; 10 bases line up with TRBD1. Unmatched junction bases numbered 3, after V lost 6 bases and J lost 2 bases. The CDR3 totals 13 residues. CDR1 is DFQATT and CDR2 is SNEGSKA in the germline V gene (reference sequence). CDR3 sequence reads: CSALGQGQETQYF. The CDR3 DNA reads TGCAGTGCACTGGGACAGGGGCAAGAGACCCAGTACTTC.

By sample fraction, this clonotype is medium-sized (0.01 to 0.1%). The J gene is TRBJ1-3, the V gene TRBV7-3; TRBD1 matches 7 bases. The ends lost 4 bases at V and 0 bases at J; junction bases unmatched: 12. The length of the CDR3 is 18 residues. CDR1 and CDR2 (germline): SGHTA, FQGTGA. The CDR3 nucleotides read TGTGCCAGCAGCTACGGGACAGAAGGTACCCTCTCTGGAAACACCATATATTTT. This codes for CASSYGTEGTLSGNTIYF.

The chain carries TRBV5-5 and TRBJ2-7; 10 nucleotides line up with TRBD2. This CDR3 is 18 amino acids long. Trimming at V came to 0 bases and at J to 0 bases, leaving 9 bases not matched to a gene. Germline values: CDR1 SGHKS, CDR2 YYEKEE (reference sequence). The CDR3: CASSLDASGSLSSYEQYF. The CDR3 region has the DNA TGTGCCAGCAGCTTGGATGCTAGCGGGAGCCTCTCCTCCTACGAGCAGTACTTC.

This clonotype is labeled medium-sized. The chain links TRBV2 to TRBJ2-2, with 13 bases identical to TRBD2. The J segment lost 7 bases and the V segment lost 6 bases, leaving 5 bases of the junction unmatched. CDR1 SNHLY and CDR2 FYNNEI come from the germline V gene. The CDR3 sequence is 15 residues long. CDR3 region: CASRGLAGAHGELFF. CDR3 DNA: TGTGCCAGCAGAGGACTAGCGGGGGCTCACGGGGAGCTGTTTTTT. The complete variable domain, with remaining parts taken from reference TRBV2 and TRBJ2-2, reads EPEVTQTPSHQVTQMGQEVILRCVPISNHLYFYWYRQILGQKVEFLVSFYNNEISEKSEIFDDQFSVERPDGSNFTLKIRSTKLEDSAMYFCASRGLAGAHGELFFGEGSRLTVL.